This T cell receptor beta chain was identified during a study of monozygotic twins with inflammatory bowel disease. Germline lookup yields CDR1 DFQATT and CDR2 SNEGSKA (reference sequence). CDR3 length: 12 amino acids. TCRdb reprocessed the 5' RACE reads and reports one entry per CDR3 protein, with no DNA. The sample features 400,000 to 500,000 distinct CDR3 sequences, with approximately 2.3% in its top ten. The TCR was taken from a human donor with ulcerative colitis or Crohn's disease, or a healthy co-twin of an affected twin (not recorded which). What was sequenced was blood. The chain carries TRBV20-1 and TRBJ1-2; the D gene TCRdb calls, TRBD1, cannot be checked with no DNA. CDR3 region: CSAWDANYGYTF.